This is a list of T cell receptor beta chains from one sample in a study of T cell responses to AZD1222 COVID-19 vaccine. Generated by immunoSEQ multiplex PCR, the TCRdb table keeps only in-frame clones and is missing some. The table has approximately 77,000 clones, more than 90% seen once. The sample here was peripheral blood, taken 28 days after the second AZD1222 dose. These TCRs come from an adult who received the AZD1222 COVID-19 vaccine. Both conserved end residues are part of each CDR3.

V gene: TRBV10-3
J gene: TRBJ1-4
CDR3 length: 13
CDR3 protein: CAISESRVGKLFF

V gene: TRBV19
J gene: TRBJ1-5
CDR3 length: 14
CDR3 protein: CASSLADSNQPQHF

V gene: TRBV5-5
J gene: TRBJ2-5
CDR3 length: 16
CDR3 protein: CASSLALLQGQETQYF

V gene: TRBV6-2/TRBV6-3
J gene: TRBJ2-7
CDR3 length: 13
CDR3 protein: CASSTGTAYEQYF

V gene: TRBV28
J gene: TRBJ2-3
CDR3 length: 19
CDR3 protein: CASSLSGTGGPANTDTQYF

V gene: TRBV30
J gene: TRBJ2-2
CDR3 length: 14
CDR3 protein: CAWSSARYTGELFF

V gene: TRBV18
J gene: TRBJ2-7
CDR3 length: 14
CDR3 protein: CASSPAGGGYEQYF

V gene: TRBV3-1/TRBV3-2
J gene: TRBJ1-1
CDR3 length: 14
CDR3 protein: CASSPDSQNTEAFF

V gene: TRBV28
J gene: TRBJ2-5
CDR3 length: 16
CDR3 protein: CASSPLGPAGGETQYF

V gene: TRBV2
J gene: TRBJ2-1
CDR3 length: 11
CDR3 protein: CASSEVNEQFF

V gene: TRBV7-9
J gene: TRBJ2-3
CDR3 length: 16
CDR3 protein: CASSLATSGRPDTQYF

V gene: TRBV6-6
J gene: TRBJ2-5
CDR3 length: 12
CDR3 protein: CASSGGLETQYF

V gene: TRBV5-1
J gene: TRBJ2-1
CDR3 length: 15
CDR3 protein: CASSPTGSSYNEQFF

V gene: TRBV11-2
J gene: TRBJ1-1
CDR3 length: 12
CDR3 protein: CASSLGGGAAFF